This passage covers 14 T cell receptor beta chains from one sample sequenced in a study of PD-1 blockade in classical Hodgkin lymphoma. Data came from immunoSEQ multiplex PCR; TCRdb stores just in-frame clones and leaves some out. The table lists about 24,000 clones, about 70% of them singletons. The sample's time point: cycle 4 day 1 (C4D1), after 5 to 7 weeks of nivolumab. Each and every patient relapsed after autologous stem cell transplantation, and patients got differing brentuximab vedotin exposure. The sample was peripheral blood mononuclear cells (PBMCs), taken before the fourth cycle of nivolumab. Source of these receptors: a human donor with classical Hodgkin lymphoma.

To note about this clone: Other DNA sequences in the sample encode the same CDR3. The rearrangement joins TRBV4-3 to TRBJ1-6; D is unresolved. The V and J ends lost 1 base and 0 bases respectively, with 7 bases between them. The CDR3 covers 16 residues. Per germline, CDR1 LGHNA and CDR2 YSLEER. The chain's CDR3 is CASSQGGSSYNSPLHF. In DNA form, the CDR3 reads TGCGCCAGCAGCCAAGGCGGAAGCTCCTATAATTCACCCCTCCACTTT.

CDR3 residues: CASSVTSGRVRTDTQYF. The CDR3 DNA sequence: TGCGCCAGCAGTGTGACTAGCGGGAGAGTCCGCACAGATACGCAGTATTTT. The V gene is TRBV10-2, the J gene TRBJ2-3; 12 positions agree with TRBD2. CDR3 length: 17 amino acids. Trimming took 4 bases from V and 1 from J; bases not matched to a gene: 6. The germline V gene has CDR1 WSHSY and CDR2 SAAADI.

This chain links TRBV4-3 with TRBJ2-2, with TRBD1 matching 8 bases. The CDR3 has 17 residues. Germline CDR1 is LGHNA and CDR2 is YSLEER. J lost 4 bases, V lost 0 bases, and 7 bases had no gene match. The CDR3 sequence is CASSQDRTGTVTGELFF. In DNA, the CDR3 is TGCGCCAGCAGCCAAGATCGGACAGGGACAGTCACCGGGGAGCTGTTTTTT.

CDR3 coding DNA: TGTGCCAGCAGCTTAGCAGACAGGGGCGGCACTGAAGCTTTCTTT. Protein sequence: CASSLADRGGTEAFF. The chain employs TRBV7-8 and TRBJ1-1, with 8 bases identical to TRBD1. Looked up from germline, CDR1 is SGHVS and CDR2 is FQNEAQ. This CDR3 has 15 amino acids. Trimming removed 0 bases from V and 4 bases from J; junction bases left unmatched: 4.

The sample holds a few counts of this clone. The rearrangement joins TRBV7-9 to TRBJ2-2; a possible D gene is TRBD1 (5 bases). The germline CDR1 and CDR2 sequences are SEHNR and FQNEAQ (reference sequence). The CDR3 length is 13 residues. V lost 4 bases and J 4 bases, leaving 7 bases between the germline ends. The CDR3 DNA is TGTGCCAGCAGCTCTCAGGGCACCGGGGAGCTGTTTTTT. As protein: CASSSQGTGELFF.

This chain connects TRBV5-1 to TRBJ1-3, with D possibly being TRBD1 (5 bases). The CDR3 is made up of 16 amino acids. Germline CDR1 is SGHRS and CDR2 is YFSETQ. V gave up 0 bases and J gave up 0 bases, with 10 bases separating them. CDR3 loop: CASSLAGAHSGNTIYF. DNA for the CDR3: TGCGCCAGCAGCTTGGCCGGGGCCCACTCTGGAAACACCATATATTTT.

The CDR3 reads CASRAGMRFTGELFF. Here the CDR3 DNA reads TGTGCCAGCAGAGCGGGAATGAGATTTACCGGGGAGCTGTTTTTT. The chain is built from TRBV2 and TRBJ2-2, with TRBD2 identical over 7 bases. The CDR3 totals 15 residues. The V segment lost 6 bases and the J segment 5 bases; nucleotides outside the gene matches: 9. Germline V gene lookup returns CDR1 SNHLY and CDR2 FYNNEI.

V and J are TRBV7-9 and TRBJ1-1, with TRBD1 matching over 9 bases. CDR3 length: 16 residues. Germline V lookup: CDR1 SEHNR, CDR2 FQNEAQ (reference sequence). V trimming: 3 bases; J trimming: 4 bases; junction bases outside the gene matches: 9. The CDR3 nucleotides read TGTGCCAGCAGCTTTTTCCCGGGACAGGGTATCACTGAAGCTTTCTTT. As protein: CASSFFPGQGITEAFF.

The J gene is TRBJ2-1, the V gene TRBV28; possible D gene TRBD1, 6 bases. Trimming shortened V by 4 bases and J by 9 bases, and 10 bases separated the two germline ends. This CDR3 is built from 12 residues. Germline-derived CDR1 and CDR2 are MDHEN and SYDVKM. CDR3 nucleotides: TGTGCCAGCAGTTCTACAGGGCGTGAGCAGTTCTTC. Translated, it gives CASSSTGREQFF.

V is TRBV28 and J is TRBJ1-2; D unresolved. This CDR3 is 13 amino acids long. Germline values: CDR1 MDHEN, CDR2 SYDVKM. V dropped 6 bases and J dropped 5 bases, with 13 bases sitting between them. The CDR3 DNA is TGTGCCAGCAGCTCAGGACTCCAGTATGGCTACACCTTC. It specifies CASSSGLQYGYTF.

The chain uses TRBV25-1 and TRBJ2-1; tentatively, D is TRBD2 (6 bases). Per germline, CDR1 MGHDK and CDR2 SYGVNS. The CDR3 has 15 amino acids. Trimming stripped 2 bases from V and 3 bases from J, with 11 bases between. The CDR3, as DNA: TGTGCCAGCAGTGAAGGGATAGCGGTCTACAATGAGCAGTTCTTC. Translated, it gives CASSEGIAVYNEQFF. Combining the CDR3 with reference TRBV25-1 and TRBJ2-1 gives the whole variable domain EADIYQTPRYLVIGTGKKITLECSQTMGHDKMYWYQQDPGMELHLIHYSYGVNSTEKGDLSSESTVSRIRTEHFPLTLESARPSHTSQYLCASSEGIAVYNEQFFGPGTRLTVL.

V and J are TRBV18 and TRBJ2-2; TRBD1 matches 7 bases. Looked up from germline, CDR1 is KGHSH and CDR2 is LQKENI. This CDR3 has 15 residues. V shed 3 bases and J 0 bases; nucleotides not matched to a gene: 1. For the CDR3, the DNA is TGTGCCAGCTCACCGGGACAGACGAACACCGGGGAGCTGTTTTTT. Its protein product is CASSPGQTNTGELFF.

The chain recombines TRBV28 with TRBJ1-3, with 11 bases fitting TRBD1. The CDR3 is made up of 14 amino acids. V shed 6 bases, J shed 7 bases, and the junction held 5 bases outside the gene matches. Per the germline V gene, CDR1 is MDHEN and CDR2 is SYDVKM. The chain's CDR3 is CASSGQGARNTIYF. As DNA, the CDR3 is TGTGCCAGCAGCGGACAGGGGGCAAGGAACACCATATATTTT.

The chain carries TRBV9 and TRBJ2-3; 16 bases agree with TRBD2. Germline trimming cut 1 base from V and 2 bases from J; bases unmatched to any gene: 10. The CDR3 has 20 residues. Germline assignment: CDR1 SGDLS and CDR2 YYNGEE. CDR3 sequence: CASSVSGGTSGGGITDTQYF. The CDR3 nucleotides are TGTGCCAGCAGCGTATCCGGAGGGACTAGCGGGGGGGGAATCACAGATACGCAGTATTTT.